The T cell receptor beta chain under discussion was sequenced for a study of OX40 agonist ivuxolimab in advanced cancers. CDR3 size: 13 residues. Germline CDR1 GTSNPN, CDR2 SVGIG (reference sequence). V was clipped by 0 bases and J by 1 base, with 6 bases between them. This clone occurred a few times. Measured with immunoSEQ multiplex PCR; TCRdb has only the in-frame clones, and not every one. The table includes some 85,000 clones, about 90% detected once. Sequencing was performed on CD4+ or CD8+ T cells sorted from blood, taken in a trial of the OX40 agonist ivuxolimab. The TCR comes from an adult with an advanced solid tumor such as melanoma, head and neck, liver or kidney cancer. The chain links TRBV30 to TRBJ1-1, with D uncertain. The CDR3 loop reads CAWSVTANTEAFF. CDR3 DNA: TGTGCCTGGAGTGTTACGGCGAACACTGAAGCTTTCTTT.